This T cell receptor beta chain was retrieved from a study of blood T cells in healthy people across ages. This clonotype was observed a few times. For the second PCR, which ran for roughly 6 to 12 cycles, a sample-barcoded 5' primer and a J-beta primer mix were used. TCRdb fed the 5' RACE reads into MiXCR, producing one record per CDR3 protein. The sample lists about 1.6 million distinct CDR3 sequences; 30% to 40% were seen once. This CDR3 spans 16 amino acids. The V gene end was trimmed by 4 bases and the J gene end by 4 bases; junction bases not matched to a gene: 8. CDR1 is SGHTA and CDR2 is FQGTGA in the germline V gene.

The gene calls are TRBV7-3 and TRBJ2-5; 11 bases line up with TRBD1. This TCR derives from a woman under 40 in good health. Sequencing was done on a sample of blood. In DNA form, the CDR3 reads TGTGCCAGCAGCTCCACCGGGACAGGGGGAGGAGAGACCCAGTACTTC. Amino acids: CASSSTGTGGGETQYF.